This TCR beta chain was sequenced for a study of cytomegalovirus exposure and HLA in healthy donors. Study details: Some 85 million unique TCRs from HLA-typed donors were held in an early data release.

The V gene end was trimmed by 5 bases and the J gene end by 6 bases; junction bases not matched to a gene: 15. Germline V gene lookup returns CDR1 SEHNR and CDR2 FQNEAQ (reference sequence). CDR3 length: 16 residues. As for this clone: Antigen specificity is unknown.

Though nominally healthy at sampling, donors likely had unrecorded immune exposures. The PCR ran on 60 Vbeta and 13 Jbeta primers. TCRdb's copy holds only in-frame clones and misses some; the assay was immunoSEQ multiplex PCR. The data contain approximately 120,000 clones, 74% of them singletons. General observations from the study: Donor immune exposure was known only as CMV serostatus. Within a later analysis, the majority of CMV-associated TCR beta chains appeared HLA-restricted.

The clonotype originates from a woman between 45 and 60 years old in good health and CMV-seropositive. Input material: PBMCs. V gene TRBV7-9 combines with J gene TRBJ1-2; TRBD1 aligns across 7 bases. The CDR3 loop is CASSHKDRPPWDGYTF. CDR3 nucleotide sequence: TGTGCCAGCAGCCACAAGGACAGGCCACCGTGGGATGGCTACACCTTC.